A selection of T cell receptor beta chains follows, all from one sample in a study of technical replicates of blood from a few donors. Only in-frame clones appear in the TCRdb table, and some are missing; sequencing was by immunoSEQ multiplex PCR. This sample has about 88,000 clones, with around 94% found just once. The sample consisted of T cells isolated from PBMCs. The receptor set was obtained from a human donor in good health. CDR3s include the opening cysteine and the closing phenylalanine or tryptophan. Fields, in order: clone size, D gene, J gene, V gene, CDR3 DNA, CDR3 protein. D genes are given only for firm matches. Part of the rows lack a size; the others show once, few, many or a class for expanded clones.

>NA|NA|TRBJ2-3|TRBV9
TGTGCCAGCAGCGTAGGACAGGACACAGATACGCAGTATTTT
CASSVGQDTDTQYF
>NA|TRBD1|TRBJ2-6|TRBV19
TGTGCCAGTAGTAATACCGGGACAGGAAGCTCTGGGGCCAACGTCCTGACTTTC
CASSNTGTGSSGANVLTF
>NA|TRBD1|TRBJ1-5|TRBV28
TGTGCCAGCCGTACAGGGGGCGCTGGGTATGGTCTCAGTCAGCCCCAGCATTTT
CASRTGGAGYGLSQPQHF
>NA|TRBD2|TRBJ2-5|TRBV4-1
TGCGCCAGCAGCCATCCCGGACTAGCGGGAGGGCCGGGACAAGAGACCCAGTACTTC
CASSHPGLAGGPGQETQYF
>NA|NA|TRBJ1-5|TRBV21-1
TGTGCCAGCAGCAAAGAATCTCGGGACGTACGGGGGTTGGGTCAGCCCCAGCATTTT
CASSKESRDVRGLGQPQHF
>NA|NA|TRBJ2-3|TRBV6-1
TGTGCCAGCAACCTCCCTCGGAGTGGCACAGATACGCAGTATTTT
CASNLPRSGTDTQYF
>NA|NA|TRBJ2-1|TRBV10-2
TGCGCCAGCAGTGACGTAGTTCTAAGCTCCTACAATGAGCAGTTCTTC
CASSDVVLSSYNEQFF
>NA|NA|TRBJ2-1|TRBV28
TGTGCCAGCAGTTTTTCTAGCCAGCCCTACAATGAGCAGTTCTTC
CASSFSSQPYNEQFF
>NA|NA|TRBJ2-5|TRBV27
TGTGCCAGCAGTTTATTTAGCGCCCAAGAGACCCAGTACTTC
CASSLFSAQETQYF
>NA|TRBD1|TRBJ1-4|TRBV30
TGTGCCTGGAGTGTACGACATGGACAGGGGGGCGAAAAACTGTTTTTT
CAWSVRHGQGGEKLFF
>NA|NA|TRBJ2-4|TRBV7-3
TGTGCCAGCAGCTCGGACAGCCTCAAAAACATTCAGTACTTC
CASSSDSLKNIQYF
>NA|TRBD1|TRBJ2-7|TRBV5-5
TGTGCCAGCAGCAAACCCGGGACAGCCACCTACGAGCAGTACTTC
CASSKPGTATYEQYF
>NA|NA|TRBJ2-7|TRBV2
TGTGCCAGCAGTGATACACCAAGTTACGAGCAGTACTTC
CASSDTPSYEQYF
>NA|NA|TRBJ1-5|TRBV21-1
TGTGCCAGTGCGGGGAGGGAGCCCCAGCATTTT
CASAGREPQHF
>NA|NA|TRBJ1-1|TRBV6-1
TGTGCCAGCAGGCAGGGGTGGGGAAGGGCTTTCTTT
CASRQGWGRAFF
>once|NA|TRBJ2-1|TRBV5-1
TGCGCCAGCAGCTTGATATCTGACACCCCATACAATGAGCAGTTCTTC
CASSLISDTPYNEQFF
>NA|TRBD2|TRBJ2-7|TRBV19
TGTGCCAGTAGTATAGGACGGGAGGGCCACGAGCAGTACTTC
CASSIGREGHEQYF
>NA|NA|TRBJ1-1|TRBV7-6
TGTGCCAGCAGCCGTGACAAAGTCATCCCCAACACTGAAGCTTTCTTT
CASSRDKVIPNTEAFF
>NA|NA|TRBJ1-1|TRBV5-1
TGCGCCAGCAGCTATTACGGTAGCACTGAAGCTTTCTTT
CASSYYGSTEAFF
>NA|NA|TRBJ2-7|TRBV7-8
TGTGCCAGCAGCTACGGGACGGGAGCCTACGAGCAGTACTTC
CASSYGTGAYEQYF
>NA|NA|TRBJ2-5|TRBV11-3
TGTGCCAGCAGAAAGGGGAGGGAGACCCAGTACTTC
CASRKGRETQYF
>NA|NA|TRBJ1-4|TRBV28
TGTGCCAGCACCAAGGGGCTAATCCGAGGAAAACTGTTTTTT
CASTKGLIRGKLFF
>NA|NA|TRBJ2-2|TRBV9
TGTGCCAGCAGCGTAGATTTCAGGACCGGGGAGCTGTTTTTT
CASSVDFRTGELFF
>NA|TRBD1|TRBJ2-7|TRBV2
TGTGCCAGCAGCGGGGGACAGGCTTGGCTCTACGAGCAGTACTTC
CASSGGQAWLYEQYF
>NA|NA|TRBJ2-7|TRBV5-1
TGCGCCAGCAGCTCGGGACATGGGAACTACGAGCAGTACTTC
CASSSGHGNYEQYF
>NA|TRBD2|TRBJ2-3|TRBV10-2
TGCGCCAGCAGTGATCGCGGGAGGGCTTGGGATACGCAGTATTTT
CASSDRGRAWDTQYF
>NA|NA|TRBJ1-1|TRBV6-6
TGTGCCGCCAGGGGCCGACTTGAAGCTTTCTTT
CAARGRLEAFF
>NA|NA|TRBJ1-5|TRBV27
TGTGCCAGCAGTTTATCGGGAGGAAATCAGCCCCAGCATTTT
CASSLSGGNQPQHF
>NA|NA|TRBJ1-2|TRBV5-4
TGTGCCAGCAGCCTGTCAACTGCGACTCATCCCTATGGCTACACCTTC
CASSLSTATHPYGYTF
>NA|NA|TRBJ2-7|TRBV9
TGTGCCAGCAGCGGGGGGGATCAGGGCTCCTACGAGCAGTACTTC
CASSGGDQGSYEQYF
>NA|NA|TRBJ1-1|TRBV19
TGTGCCAGTACGTCGGTTGCGAGGGGGACTGAAGCTTTCTTT
CASTSVARGTEAFF
>NA|TRBD1|TRBJ1-1|TRBV6-5
TGTGCCAGCAGTTACTCGACAGGGCCGAACACTGAAGCTTTCTTT
CASSYSTGPNTEAFF
>NA|TRBD1|TRBJ1-2|TRBV18
TGTGCCAGCTCACCACCCGGGACAGGCGGGTCGAGCTATGGCTACACCTTC
CASSPPGTGGSSYGYTF
>once|NA|TRBJ1-1|TRBV30
TGTGCCTGGAAAACAGGCCTAGGAGCTTTCTTT
CAWKTGLGAFF
>NA|TRBD1|TRBJ2-2|TRBV27
TGTGCCAGCAGTTTAATCGGGACAGCAAACACCGGGGAGCTGTTTTTT
CASSLIGTANTGELFF
>NA|NA|TRBJ2-7|TRBV6-5
TGTGCCAGCAGTTACAGTCTAGGAGACGAGCAGTACTTC
CASSYSLGDEQYF
>NA|NA|TRBJ1-3|TRBV6-5
TGTGCCAGCAGTTACTCGCCAGGTTTTGGAAACACCATATATTTT
CASSYSPGFGNTIYF
>many|NA|TRBJ1-2|TRBV4-1
TGCGCCAGCAGCCAACTCAGGTTGGTTAACTATGGCTACACCTTC
CASSQLRLVNYGYTF
>NA|TRBD2|TRBJ2-2|TRBV18
TGTGCCAGCTCCCACGGGGGGTCTCGGACCGGGGAGCTGTTTTTT
CASSHGGSRTGELFF
>NA|NA|TRBJ2-7|TRBV10-3
TGTGCCATCAGTGAGTCGAACCAGTTAAGCGACGAGCAGTACTTC
CAISESNQLSDEQYF
>NA|TRBD1|TRBJ1-5|TRBV27
TGTGCCAGCAGTCTAGGGACAGGGGGCCTCAATCAGCCCCAGCATTTT
CASSLGTGGLNQPQHF
>NA|NA|TRBJ2-7|TRBV30
TGTGCCTGGAGTGTACCCCCCACTCCCGAGCAGTACTTC
CAWSVPPTPEQYF
>NA|TRBD1|TRBJ2-1|TRBV4-1
TGCGCCAGCAGCCAAGGGGCGCGGGACAGGGAGGACTTCAATGAGCAGTTCTTC
CASSQGARDREDFNEQFF